This T cell receptor (beta chain) was documented in a study of technical replicates of blood from a handful of donors. This table comes from immunoSEQ multiplex PCR, and its TCRdb copy is limited to in-frame clones, with some not included. This sample has approximately 13,000 clones, with approximately 86% found just once. V was clipped by 0 bases and J by 4 bases; unmatched bases: 1. This CDR3 has 15 amino acids. Germline V gene lookup returns CDR1 SGHRS and CDR2 YFSETQ. The J gene is TRBJ2-2, the V gene TRBV5-1; 9 bases are a match to TRBD2. The sequenced material came from PBMCs. The sequence was obtained from a human donor in good health. This CDR3 is CASSLATSGTGELFF. The CDR3 region has the DNA TGCGCCAGCAGCTTGGCGACTAGCGGCACCGGGGAGCTGTTTTTT.